This is a list of T cell receptor beta chains from one sample in a study of T-cell reconstitution after alpha-beta-depleted transplantation in children. TCRdb fed the PCR reads into MiXCR, producing one record per CDR3 protein. Of roughly 120,000 distinct CDR3 sequences in the sample, under 13% were seen once. Sequences were derived from PBMCs, sampled before TCRalphabeta/CD19-depleted stem cell transplant. These receptors came from a boy aged 2 to 10 with acute lymphoblastic leukemia, due to receive a stem cell transplant. Each CDR3 is given with its conserved first and last residue. The D gene is left open where the match is weak. Clone size, where shown, is once, few, many, or a class for clones that have expanded.

J | D | size | V | DNA | CDR3
TRBJ2-5 | TRBD1 | many | TRBV3-1 | TGTGCCAGCAGTCGCGACAGGGTGCAAGCCCAGGGGGAGACCCAGTACTTC | CASSRDRVQAQGETQYF
TRBJ2-5 | TRBD2 | NA | TRBV20-1 | TGCAGTGCTAGCGTCCTAGCGGGGGCCCAAGAGACCCAGTACTTC | CSASVLAGAQETQYF
TRBJ2-1 | TRBD2 | many | TRBV5-1 | TGCGCCAGCAGCTGGACGGGACTATCTGGGGTTTACAATGAGCAGTTCTTC | CASSWTGLSGVYNEQFF
TRBJ2-7 | NA | NA | TRBV29-1 | TGCAGCGTTGAAGGGCCCGGGACGCCAACCTACGAGCAGTACTTC | CSVEGPGTPTYEQYF
TRBJ1-1 | TRBD1 | NA | TRBV30 | TGTGCCTGGAGTCCGAACAGGGGTAGGTACACTGAAGCTTTCTTT | CAWSPNRGRYTEAFF
TRBJ1-4 | NA | few | TRBV12-3/TRBV12-4 | TGTGCCAGCAGACCGGACCAAAATGAAAAACTGTTTTTT | CASRPDQNEKLFF
TRBJ2-1 | NA | many | TRBV5-1 | TGCGCCAGCAGCTTGGTAATAGGACGGTACAATGAGCAGTTCTTC | CASSLVIGRYNEQFF
TRBJ1-1 | TRBD1 | NA | TRBV5-1 | TGCGCCAGCAGCTTGGGGGACAGTATGAACACTGAAGCTTTCTTT | CASSLGDSMNTEAFF
TRBJ2-1 | TRBD2 | many | TRBV28 | TGTGCCAGCAGTCTTCTAGCGGGAGGGAAGGGGCAGTTCTTC | CASSLLAGGKGQFF
TRBJ2-5 | TRBD1 | NA | TRBV28 | TGTGCCAGCAGTTTACTGACAGGGCAAGAGACCCAGTACTTC | CASSLLTGQETQYF
TRBJ2-3 | NA | few | TRBV7-9 | TGTGCCAGCAGCCCACTGTTTGAAACGAATACGCAGTATTTT | CASSPLFETNTQYF
TRBJ2-1 | TRBD2 | NA | TRBV11-1 | TGTGCCAGCAGCCGGGGCCCGGGACTAGCAACCGAAACGGGCTCCTACAATGAGCAGTTCTTC | CASSRGPGLATETGSYNEQFF
TRBJ2-2 | TRBD2 | NA | TRBV12-3/TRBV12-4 | TGTGCCAGCAGTTTAGACCCTAGCGGGAGTGTAACCGGGGAGCTGTTTTTT | CASSLDPSGSVTGELFF
TRBJ2-7 | NA | many | TRBV10-3 | TGTGCCATCAGTGAGTCCAGACAAAGGACAGCGACCTCCTACGAGCAGTACTTC | CAISESRQRTATSYEQYF
TRBJ1-1 | NA | NA | TRBV15 | TGTGCCACCAGCAGAGGAGGATTCGAGCTGCGGACTTTCTTT | CATSRGGFELRTFF
TRBJ2-7 | NA | NA | TRBV19 | TGTGCCAGTAAGGGGACACCAGCCTCCTACGAGCAGTACTTC | CASKGTPASYEQYF
TRBJ2-7 | NA | many | TRBV12-3/TRBV12-4 | TGTGCCAGCAGTTCACAGGGCATGAGCTCCTACGAGCAGTACTTC | CASSSQGMSSYEQYF
TRBJ2-1 | TRBD2 | many | TRBV7-8 | TGTGCCAGCAGCTCAGGGAGAGCGGGAGGTCAAAATTCGCACAATGAGCAGTTCTTC | CASSSGRAGGQNSHNEQFF
TRBJ2-3 | TRBD2 | few | TRBV5-1 | TGCGCCAGCAGCTTGGGGCCTTCGAGGCCCAGCGGGAGGCCCACAGATACGCAGTATTTT | CASSLGPSRPSGRPTDTQYF
TRBJ2-2 | NA | NA | TRBV4-2 | TGTGCCAGCAGCCACACGGAGCAGACCACCGGGGAGCTGTTTTTT | CASSHTEQTTGELFF
TRBJ1-1 | NA | few | TRBV5-1 | TGCGCCAGCAGCCCCCCGCCCGGGTACACTGAAGCTTTCTTT | CASSPPPGYTEAFF
TRBJ2-5 | NA | few | TRBV6-1 | TGTGCCAGCAGTCCTATCCAAGAGACCCAGTACTTC | CASSPIQETQYF
TRBJ1-1 | TRBD1 | few | TRBV5-4 | TGTGCCAGCAGCCCTGACAGGGTTGAGGGGAACACTGAAGCTTTCTTT | CASSPDRVEGNTEAFF
TRBJ1-2 | NA | few | TRBV12-3/TRBV12-4 | TGTGCCAGCAGTCGATCTAGACAGTCAGGCTACACCTTC | CASSRSRQSGYTF